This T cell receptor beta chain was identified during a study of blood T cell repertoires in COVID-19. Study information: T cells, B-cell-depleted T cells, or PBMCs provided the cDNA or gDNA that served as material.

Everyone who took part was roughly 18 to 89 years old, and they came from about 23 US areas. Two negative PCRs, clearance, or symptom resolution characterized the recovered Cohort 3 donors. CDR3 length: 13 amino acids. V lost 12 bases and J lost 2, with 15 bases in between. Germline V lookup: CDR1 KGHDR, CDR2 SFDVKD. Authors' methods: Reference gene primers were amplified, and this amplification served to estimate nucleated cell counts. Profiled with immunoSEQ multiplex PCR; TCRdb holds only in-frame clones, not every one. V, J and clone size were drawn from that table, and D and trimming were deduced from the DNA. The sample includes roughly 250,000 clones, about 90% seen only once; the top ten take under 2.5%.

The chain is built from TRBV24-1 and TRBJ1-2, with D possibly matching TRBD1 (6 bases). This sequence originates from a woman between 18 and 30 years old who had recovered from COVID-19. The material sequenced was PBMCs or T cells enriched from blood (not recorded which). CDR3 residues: CAASSTGNYGYTF. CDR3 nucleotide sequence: TGTGCCGCCTCAAGTACAGGGAACTATGGCTACACCTTC.